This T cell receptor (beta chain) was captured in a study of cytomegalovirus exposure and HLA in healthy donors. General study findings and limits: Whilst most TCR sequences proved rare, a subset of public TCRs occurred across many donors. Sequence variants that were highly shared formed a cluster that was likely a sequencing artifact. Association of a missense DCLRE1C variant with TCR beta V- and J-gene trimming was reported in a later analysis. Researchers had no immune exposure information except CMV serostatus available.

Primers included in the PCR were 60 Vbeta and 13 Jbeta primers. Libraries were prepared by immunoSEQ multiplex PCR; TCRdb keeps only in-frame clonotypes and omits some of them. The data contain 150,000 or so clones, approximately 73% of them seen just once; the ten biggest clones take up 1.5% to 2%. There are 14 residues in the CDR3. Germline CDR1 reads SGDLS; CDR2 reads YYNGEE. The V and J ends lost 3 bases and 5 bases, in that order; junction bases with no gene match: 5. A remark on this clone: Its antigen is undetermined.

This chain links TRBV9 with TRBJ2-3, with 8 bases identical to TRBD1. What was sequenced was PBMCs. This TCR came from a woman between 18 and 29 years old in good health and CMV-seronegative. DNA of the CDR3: TGTGCCAGCAGCGCAGGGGGCGCGGGAGATACGCAGTATTTT. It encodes CASSAGGAGDTQYF.